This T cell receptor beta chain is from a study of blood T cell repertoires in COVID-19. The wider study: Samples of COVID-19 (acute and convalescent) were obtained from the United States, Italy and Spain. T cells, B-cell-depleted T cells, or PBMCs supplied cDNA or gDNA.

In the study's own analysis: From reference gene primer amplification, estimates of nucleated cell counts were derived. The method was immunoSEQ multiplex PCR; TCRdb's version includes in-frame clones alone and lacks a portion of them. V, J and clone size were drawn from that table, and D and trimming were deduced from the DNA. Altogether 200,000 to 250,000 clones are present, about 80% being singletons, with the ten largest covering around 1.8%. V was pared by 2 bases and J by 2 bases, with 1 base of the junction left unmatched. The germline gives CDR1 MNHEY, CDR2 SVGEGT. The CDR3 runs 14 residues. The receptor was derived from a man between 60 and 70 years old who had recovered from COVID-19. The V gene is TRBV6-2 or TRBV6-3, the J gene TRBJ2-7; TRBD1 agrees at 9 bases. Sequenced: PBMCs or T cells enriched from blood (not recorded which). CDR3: CASSYGTGPYEQYF. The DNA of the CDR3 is TGTGCCAGCAGTTACGGGACAGGGCCCTACGAGCAGTACTTC.